The 21 T cell receptor beta chains below all came from one sample that was sequenced in a study of beta chain features in type 1 diabetes (dated by TCRdb to about 2018). The receptor library was made with the immunoSEQ multiplex PCR assay. The High Capacity cDNA Reverse Transcription Kit was used to reverse transcribe all of the isolated RNA, meaning that expressed TCRB transcripts were what got sequenced. The table was pulled from immuneACCESS by TCRdb, which kept in-frame rearrangements only. Such tables lose some clones; where checked, under half of the loss comes from unresolved V genes, and the rest has no known cause. The sample table contains 300,000 to 350,000 clones; only one count was recorded for around 7.6% of them. The ten largest clonotypes hold around 0.44% of the sample. Sequencing was done on a sample of central memory CD4+ T cells from blood. The receptors originated from a woman aged 18-35 years in good health.

In its sample, this clone was seen a few times. This CDR3 is CASSVMSSSEETQYF. The CDR3 nucleotides read TGTGCCAGCAGCGTAATGTCTAGCAGTGAAGAGACCCAGTACTTC. V is TRBV9 and J is TRBJ2-5, with D tentatively TRBD2 (5 bases). The germline V and J ends were trimmed by 1 base and 3 bases, with 13 bases remaining between them. CDR3 length: 15 amino acids. Germline loops: CDR1 SGDLS, CDR2 YYNGEE.

This clone was seen a handful of times. The V call is TRBV7-2, the J call TRBJ1-6; 8 bases fit TRBD1. Germline loops: CDR1 SGHTA, CDR2 FQGNSA. This CDR3 contains 15 residues. With 4 bases clipped from V and 7 bases from J, the junction kept 6 bases outside the gene matches. The CDR3 spells CASSYSGTGNSPLHF. Written as DNA, the CDR3 is TGTGCCAGCAGCTACTCCGGGACAGGAAATTCACCCCTCCACTTT.

The gene calls are TRBV2 and TRBJ2-7, with D perhaps matching TRBD1 (5 bases). Looked up from germline, CDR1 is SNHLY and CDR2 is FYNNEI. V was cut by 7 bases and J by 0 bases, with 13 bases left in between. The CDR3 contains 14 residues. The CDR3 DNA follows: TGTGCCAGCAAAGAGCAGGGTTCCTCCTACGAGCAGTACTTC. Protein sequence: CASKEQGSSYEQYF.

This clone came up a few times. V and J are TRBV2 and TRBJ2-5; 11 nucleotides align to TRBD2. Trimming at V came to 8 bases and at J to 4 bases, leaving 9 bases not matched to a gene. Germline-derived CDR1 and CDR2 are SNHLY and FYNNEI. The CDR3 contains 15 residues. CDR3 sequence (DNA): TGTGCCAGCTCCCGACTAGCGGGAACCGGAGAGACCCAGTACTTC. Amino acids: CASSRLAGTGETQYF.

This clone has only a few counts. CDR3 amino acids: CASSWGLAEGTQYF. CDR3 nucleotides: TGCGCCAGCAGCTGGGGACTAGCGGAGGGGACCCAGTACTTC. The chain links TRBV5-1 to TRBJ2-5; 11 bases line up with TRBD2. The CDR3 has 14 residues. Trimming took 3 bases from V and 7 from J; bases not matched to a gene: 5. Per the germline V gene, CDR1 is SGHRS and CDR2 is YFSETQ.

The V and J genes are TRBV5-6 and TRBJ2-1, with TRBD2 identical over 12 bases. This CDR3 spans 16 amino acids. The V gene's germline CDR1 is SGHDT and CDR2 YYEEEE. V gave up 0 bases and J gave up 5 bases; unmatched junction bases: 3. CDR3 coding DNA: TGTGCCAGCAGCTTGGGAGGACTAGCGGGAAACAATGAGCAGTTCTTC. Protein sequence: CASSLGGLAGNNEQFF. The full variable domain, completed using reference TRBV5-6 and TRBJ2-1, is DAGVTQSPTHLIKTRGQQVTLRCSPKSGHDTVSWYQQALGQGPQFIFQYYEEEERQRGNFPDRFSGHQFPNYSSELNVNALLLGDSALYLCASSLGGLAGNNEQFFGPGTRLTVL.

This clone was recorded many times. V and J are TRBV7-9 and TRBJ2-3, with D unclear. Deletions cut 1 base from V and 6 bases from J, with 23 bases between. CDR1 and CDR2 from the germline V gene are SEHNR and FQNEAQ (reference sequence). The CDR3 is made up of 18 amino acids. The CDR3 DNA reads as TGTGCCAGCAGCTTAGATTACTTCGCCTACTCCATCCCGGATACGCAGTATTTT. It encodes CASSLDYFAYSIPDTQYF.

This clone has more than one count but fewer than ten. The chain recombines TRBV6-5 with TRBJ1-3, with unresolved D. The V and J ends lost 6 bases and 0 bases respectively, with 9 bases between them. The CDR3 is 14 amino acids. Germline-derived CDR1 and CDR2 are MNHEY and SVGAGI. CDR3 sequence (DNA): TGTGCCAGCAGCCGCCTGAGCTCTGGAAACACCATATATTTT. Amino acid sequence: CASSRLSSGNTIYF.

Sample share makes this clone medium-sized (0.01 to 0.1%). The chain has TRBV14 and TRBJ2-7, with D possibly TRBD2 on 6 matching bases. The V end lost 1 base, the J end lost 12 bases, and 13 bases lay between the germline ends. Germline loops: CDR1 SGHDN, CDR2 FVKESK. CDR3 length: 12 residues. In DNA, the CDR3 is TGTGCCAGCAGCCAAGGTAGCGGACGGATGTACTTC. Its protein is CASSQGSGRMYF.

The chain couples TRBV4-2 to TRBJ2-2; no clear D. Germline CDR1 is LGHNA and CDR2 is YNFKEQ. The V and J ends lost 1 base and 5 bases respectively, with 14 bases between them. This CDR3 contains 16 residues. This CDR3 reads CASSQGGEARTGELFF. The CDR3 DNA reads as TGTGCCAGCAGCCAAGGAGGTGAAGCCCGGACCGGGGAGCTGTTTTTT.

This chain joins TRBV6-1 and TRBJ1-3, with unresolved D. The V end lost 6 bases, the J end lost 0 bases, and 9 bases lay between the germline ends. The CDR3 is 14 residues long. CDR1 MNHNS and CDR2 SASEGT come from the germline V gene. CDR3 bases: TGTGCCAGCAGATTGTCATACTCTGGAAACACCATATATTTT. Protein product: CASRLSYSGNTIYF.

V and J are TRBV7-2 and TRBJ2-1, with 7 bases aligning to TRBD2. Germline CDR1 is SGHTA and CDR2 is FQGNSA. This CDR3 comprises 11 residues. V dropped 5 bases and J dropped 16; count of bases not matched to a gene: 8. The CDR3 region has the DNA TGTGCCAGCAGCACCGGGAGGAGGGTTTTCTTC. Protein sequence: CASSTGRRVFF.

V and J are TRBV7-3 and TRBJ2-1; D is uncertain. Per the germline V gene, CDR1 is SGHTA and CDR2 is FQGTGA. V lost 1 base and J 4 bases, leaving 8 bases between the germline ends. CDR3 size: 14 residues. This chain's CDR3 is CASSLIPGYNEQFF. The CDR3 bases are TGTGCCAGCAGCTTAATTCCCGGGTACAATGAGCAGTTCTTC.

This clone was found a few times. This chain connects TRBV7-6 to TRBJ2-5, with D perhaps given as TRBD1 or TRBD2 (6 bases each). Trimming cost V 0 bases and J 5 bases, with 13 bases left between them. Germline-derived CDR1 and CDR2 are SGHVS and FNYEAQ. The CDR3 consists of 15 residues. The CDR3 DNA is TGTGCCAGCAGCTTAGCGGGGGGCGCGAGGGAGACCCAGTACTTC. Its protein product is CASSLAGGARETQYF.

This chain uses TRBV7-2 with TRBJ1-2; D gene ambiguous. CDR3 length: 16 amino acids. Trimming removed 1 base from V and 7 bases from J, with 19 bases in between. Germline V gene sequence: CDR1 SGHTA, CDR2 FQGNSA. This chain's CDR3 is CASSLESQTAGSGYTF. The CDR3 bases are TGTGCCAGCAGCTTAGAATCCCAGACGGCCGGGTCTGGCTACACCTTC.

V is TRBV6-5 and J is TRBJ1-1; D gene ambiguous. Looked up from germline, CDR1 is MNHEY and CDR2 is SVGAGI. Trimming left V 0 bases short and J 1 base short, with 9 bases between. This CDR3 is 15 amino acids long. CDR3 region: CASSYSRRTNTEAFF. The CDR3 DNA reads as TGTGCCAGCAGTTACTCTCGACGGACGAACACTGAAGCTTTCTTT.

The chain combines TRBV9 with TRBJ2-2; TRBD1 aligns across 10 bases. The CDR3 contains 15 residues. Germline CDR1 SGDLS, CDR2 YYNGEE. With V trimmed by 2 bases and J by 2 bases, 0 bases remained unmatched. The DNA of the CDR3 is TGTGCCAGCAGCGTGACAGGGGGCAACACCGGGGAGCTGTTTTTT. Its protein product is CASSVTGGNTGELFF. The entire variable domain, with the rest obtained from reference TRBV9 and TRBJ2-2, is as follows: DSGVTQTPKHLITATGQRVTLRCSPRSGDLSVYWYQQSLDQGLQFLIQYYNGEERAKGNILERFSAQQFPDLHSELNLSSLELGDSALYFCASSVTGGNTGELFFGEGSRLTVL.

The chain links TRBV5-1 to TRBJ2-2, with D hard to call. Germline CDR1 and CDR2: SGHRS and YFSETQ. Trimming pared 1 base from V and 4 bases from J, leaving 14 bases between. The CDR3 totals 16 residues. This CDR3 is CASSLMGEVITGELFF. In DNA form, the CDR3 reads TGCGCCAGCAGCTTGATGGGCGAAGTGATCACCGGGGAGCTGTTTTTT.

This rearrangement joins TRBV15 to TRBJ2-3; D is perhaps TRBD1 (6 bases). The CDR3 has 14 residues. Germline lookup yields CDR1 LNHNV and CDR2 YYDKDF (reference sequence). Trimming removed 4 bases from V and 2 bases from J, with 10 bases in between. The CDR3 bases are TGTGCCACCAGCAAGCGGACAGACACAGATACGCAGTATTTT. Translating it yields CATSKRTDTDTQYF.

This chain connects TRBV6-6 to TRBJ1-1; D gene uncertain. V was pared by 6 bases and J by 1 base, with 12 bases between. Looked up from germline, CDR1 is MNHNY and CDR2 is SVGAGI (reference sequence). The CDR3 extends over 14 amino acids. The CDR3 loop reads CASSPKTRNTEAFF. CDR3 sequence (DNA): TGTGCCAGCAGCCCTAAAACACGGAACACTGAAGCTTTCTTT.

The gene calls are TRBV5-1 and TRBJ2-3; weak D call: TRBD2 (6 bases). V was trimmed by 0 bases and J by 2 bases, leaving 16 bases between them. This CDR3 is 17 amino acids long. Looked up from germline, CDR1 is SGHRS and CDR2 is YFSETQ. The CDR3 sequence: CASSLGSRGGNTDTQYF. The CDR3 bases are TGCGCCAGCAGCTTGGGGTCCAGAGGAGGGAACACAGATACGCAGTATTTT.